Following are 27 T cell receptor beta chains from one sample sequenced in a study of cytotoxic CD8 clonotypes in ibrutinib-treated CLL. The data were produced by immunoSEQ multiplex PCR, yet TCRdb's version contains in-frame clones alone and is incomplete. Among about 200,000 clones, roughly 65% were seen once, and the ten largest hold around 5.9%. The starting material was PBMCs, obtained after 12 months of ibrutinib treatment. These receptors were obtained from a human donor with chronic lymphocytic leukemia.

The J gene is TRBJ2-3, the V gene TRBV19, with a tentative D call TRBD2 (5 bases). V gave up 2 bases and J gave up 5 bases, with 8 bases separating them. The CDR3 contains 13 residues. The germline CDR1 and CDR2 sequences are LNHDA and SQIVND (reference sequence). CDR3 residues: CASSIMGRDTQYF. Here the CDR3 DNA reads TGTGCCAGTAGTATAATGGGGAGAGATACGCAGTATTTT.

V is TRBV29-1 and J is TRBJ1-1, with 8 bases aligning to TRBD1. The V gene end was trimmed by 8 bases and the J gene end by 0 bases; junction bases not matched to a gene: 5. The CDR3 runs 13 residues. Germline loops: CDR1 SQVTM, CDR2 ANQGSEA. CDR3 sequence: CSTRDRLNTEAFF. The CDR3 DNA reads TGCAGCACCCGGGACAGGTTGAACACTGAAGCTTTCTTT.

This chain uses TRBV19 with TRBJ1-4; weak D call: TRBD1 (6 bases). Germline CDR1 LNHDA, CDR2 SQIVND (reference sequence). The CDR3 covers 16 residues. The germline V and J ends were trimmed by 5 bases and 2 bases, with 15 bases remaining between them. CDR3 sequence reads: CASSLPRGGTNEKLFF. CDR3 DNA sequence: TGTGCCAGTAGTCTCCCCAGGGGAGGGACTAATGAAAAACTGTTTTTT.

This clone was seen a few times. CDR3 amino acids: CASSPRTASGEAFF. The CDR3 DNA follows: TGTGCCAGCAGCCCCCGGACGGCGTCGGGTGAAGCTTTCTTT. The chain carries TRBV6-5 and TRBJ1-1; D unresolved. Between the trimmed V and J ends, which lost 6 bases and 7 bases, there was a span of 18 bases. The CDR3 totals 14 residues. The germline gives CDR1 MNHEY, CDR2 SVGAGI.

J is TRBJ1-2 and V is TRBV4-1; possible D gene TRBD1, 5 bases. Germline lookup yields CDR1 MGHRA and CDR2 YSYEKL. This CDR3 spans 12 amino acids. V gave up 3 bases and J gave up 3 bases, with 5 bases separating them. The DNA for the CDR3 is TGCGCCAGCAGCCAGACAGACTATGGCTACACCTTC. This gives the protein CASSQTDYGYTF.

This clone was counted a few times. The rearrangement links TRBV27 to TRBJ1-2, with 7 bases aligning to TRBD1. The CDR3 is made up of 14 amino acids. The germline V gene has CDR1 MNHEY and CDR2 SMNVEV (reference sequence). The J segment lost 5 bases and the V segment lost 5 bases, leaving 8 bases of the junction unmatched. The CDR3 loop reads CASSRTGDGYGYTF. The DNA for the CDR3 is TGTGCCAGCAGTCGAACAGGGGACGGGTATGGCTACACCTTC.

The CDR3 here is CASSFTGLNTEAFF. DNA for the CDR3: TGTGCCAGCAGCTTTACAGGTCTGAACACTGAAGCTTTCTTT. The V and J genes are TRBV11-2 and TRBJ1-1; maybe TRBD1 (5 bases). Deletions cut 3 bases from V and 0 bases from J, with 8 bases between. Per germline, CDR1 SGHAT and CDR2 FQNNGV. The CDR3 sequence is 14 residues long. Supplemented by reference TRBV11-2 and TRBJ1-1, the full variable domain reads EAGVAQSPRYKIIEKRQSVAFWCNPISGHATLYWYQQILGQGPKLLIQFQNNGVVDDSQLPKDRFSAERLKGVDSTLKIQPAKLEDSAVYLCASSFTGLNTEAFFGQGTRLTVV.

This sequence joins TRBV14 and TRBJ2-7, with unresolved D. Trimming pared 1 base from V and 3 bases from J, leaving 7 bases between. This CDR3 is built from 13 residues. Germline lookup yields CDR1 SGHDN and CDR2 FVKESK. This CDR3 reads CASSQVNSYEQYF. The CDR3 DNA reads TGTGCCAGCAGCCAAGTGAACAGCTACGAGCAGTACTTC.

A few counts support this clone. The chain employs TRBV18 and TRBJ2-5, with D possibly being TRBD1 (6 bases). Germline V gene sequence: CDR1 KGHSH, CDR2 LQKENI. Trimming removed 8 bases from V and 4 bases from J, with 11 bases in between. The CDR3 is made up of 12 amino acids. The CDR3 reads CASGTYGETQYF. CDR3 coding DNA: TGTGCCAGCGGGACATATGGAGAGACCCAGTACTTC.

This chain uses TRBV5-1 with TRBJ1-1; 9 bases map to TRBD1. This CDR3 spans 14 amino acids. CDR1 is SGHRS, CDR2 YFSETQ, per germline. V trimming: 4 bases; J trimming: 4 bases; junction bases outside the gene matches: 5. CDR3 DNA sequence: TGCGCCAGCAGCGCCGGACAGGGGACCACTGAAGCTTTCTTT. Its translation: CASSAGQGTTEAFF.

V usage is TRBV15 and J usage is TRBJ1-2, with 7 bases lining up with TRBD1. With 0 bases clipped from V and 7 bases from J, the junction kept 5 bases outside the gene matches. There are 14 residues in the CDR3. Germline V gene data show CDR1 as LNHNV and CDR2 as YYDKDF (reference sequence). For the CDR3, the DNA is TGTGCCACCAGCAGAGATCAGCAGGGGGGTGGCTACACCTTC. It translates to CATSRDQQGGGYTF. Together with reference TRBV15 and TRBJ1-2, the CDR3 gives the full variable domain: DAMVIQNPRYQVTQFGKPVTLSCSQTLNHNVMYWYQQKSSQAPKLLFHYYDKDFNNEADTPDNFQSRRPNTSFCFLDIRSPGLGDTAMYLCATSRDQQGGGYTFGSGTRLTVV.

The CDR3 loop is CATSRPTTGSVEQYF. CDR3 nucleotides: TGTGCCACCAGCAGACCAACGACAGGGTCCGTCGAGCAGTACTTC. The V call is TRBV15, the J call TRBJ2-7, with 7 bases fitting TRBD1. Trimming at V came to 2 bases and at J to 6 bases, leaving 10 bases not matched to a gene. CDR3 length: 15 residues. Germline CDR1 and CDR2: LNHNV and YYDKDF (reference sequence). The full variable domain, completed using reference TRBV15 and TRBJ2-7, is DAMVIQNPRYQVTQFGKPVTLSCSQTLNHNVMYWYQQKSSQAPKLLFHYYDKDFNNEADTPDNFQSRRPNTSFCFLDIRSPGLGDTAMYLCATSRPTTGSVEQYFGPGTRLTVT.

The chain employs TRBV5-4 and TRBJ2-1; D call uncertain. The CDR3 has 11 amino acids. Trimming took off 6 bases at V and 10 bases at J, with 11 bases between the two ends. Germline V gives CDR1 SGHNT, CDR2 YYREEE (reference sequence). DNA for the CDR3: TGTGCCAGCAACGTCGGAGTCGAGCAGTTCTTC. It specifies CASNVGVEQFF.

V gene TRBV25-1 combines with J gene TRBJ1-2; 9 bases align to TRBD1. The V gene's germline CDR1 is MGHDK and CDR2 SYGVNS. Unmatched junction bases numbered 12, after V lost 5 bases and J lost 2 bases. There are 17 residues in the CDR3. In nucleotides, the CDR3 is TGTGCCAGCAGTTCCCCTCCCGGGACAGGGAGAAACTATGGCTACACCTTC. This gives the protein CASSSPPGTGRNYGYTF.

This chain connects TRBV6-5 to TRBJ2-5; 7 bases line up with TRBD2. The CDR3 spans 14 residues. Unmatched junction bases numbered 8, after V lost 6 bases and J lost 4 bases. Looked up from germline, CDR1 is MNHEY and CDR2 is SVGAGI. In nucleotides, the CDR3 is TGTGCCAGCAGCGGGAGGACATTTTTAGAGACCCAGTACTTC. Protein: CASSGRTFLETQYF.

CDR3 sequence: CASSSVGGGQREAFF. CDR3 sequence (DNA): TGTGCCAGCAGTTCAGTAGGAGGGGGTCAAAGGGAAGCTTTCTTT. The genes are TRBV27 and TRBJ1-1, with D perhaps TRBD1 (6 bases). Germline V gene lookup returns CDR1 MNHEY and CDR2 SMNVEV (reference sequence). The CDR3 is 15 residues long. V lost 4 bases and J 8 bases, leaving 20 bases between the germline ends.

This clone was seen many times. The chain carries TRBV29-1 and TRBJ2-1, with D uncertain. The CDR3 spans 13 residues. Germline V CDR1 and CDR2: SQVTM, ANQGSEA. The V and J ends lost 3 bases and 0 bases respectively, with 6 bases between them. The CDR3 region is CSVEESSYNEQFF. As DNA, the CDR3 is TGCAGCGTTGAGGAGAGCTCCTACAATGAGCAGTTCTTC.

V is TRBV25-1 and J is TRBJ1-1, with D tentatively TRBD1 (5 bases). V shed 0 bases and J shed 3 bases, with 11 bases lying between them. Looked up from germline, CDR1 is MGHDK and CDR2 is SYGVNS. CDR3 length: 15 amino acids. This CDR3 reads CASSEYQGGDTEAFF. CDR3 nucleotide sequence: TGTGCCAGCAGTGAATATCAGGGTGGGGACACTGAAGCTTTCTTT.

The chain carries TRBV7-9 and TRBJ1-1; the match to TRBD1 covers 7 bases. Germline trimming cut 2 bases from V and 13 bases from J; bases unmatched to any gene: 4. This CDR3 spans 11 amino acids. Germline loops: CDR1 SEHNR, CDR2 FQNEAQ (reference sequence). DNA of the CDR3: TGTGCCAGCAGCTTAAGGGACAGTGATTTCTTT. Translated: CASSLRDSDFF.

The V gene is TRBV6-6, the J gene TRBJ1-5; no definite D call. Looked up from germline, CDR1 is MNHNY and CDR2 is SVGAGI (reference sequence). The CDR3 runs 16 residues. V was clipped by 3 bases and J by 0 bases, with 12 bases between them. This chain's CDR3 is CASSYVVVDSNQPQHF. CDR3 DNA sequence: TGTGCCAGCAGTTATGTGGTGGTGGATAGCAATCAGCCCCAGCATTTT.

The chain carries TRBV5-1 and TRBJ2-1; TRBD1 aligns across 7 bases. This CDR3 is built from 15 residues. With 4 bases clipped from V and 1 base from J, the junction kept 5 bases outside the gene matches. The germline V gene has CDR1 SGHRS and CDR2 YFSETQ. CDR3 amino acids: CASSLWTGSYNEQFF. CDR3 DNA: TGCGCCAGCAGCCTATGGACAGGTTCCTACAATGAGCAGTTCTTC.

The chain recombines TRBV10-3 with TRBJ1-4; D might be TRBD1 (5 bases). The CDR3 has 13 amino acids. Germline CDR1 ENHRY, CDR2 SYGVKD. V shed 3 bases and J shed 8 bases, with 10 bases lying between them. CDR3 sequence (DNA): TGTGCCATCAGTGACAGGGTTCGGGAAAAACTGTTTTTT. Its translation is CAISDRVREKLFF.

The V gene is TRBV28, the J gene TRBJ1-5, with D perhaps matching TRBD1 (6 bases). V was trimmed by 5 bases and J by 5 bases, leaving 16 bases between them. Germline V gene sequence: CDR1 MDHEN, CDR2 SYDVKM. The CDR3 sequence is 15 residues long. CDR3 loop: CASSPTYRADQPQHF. In nucleotides, the CDR3 is TGTGCCAGCAGTCCCACTTACAGGGCCGATCAGCCCCAGCATTTT.

As DNA, the CDR3 is TGTGCCAGCAGTGAAAGAGAAGCTTTCTTT. Translating it yields CASSEREAFF. V gene TRBV6-1 combines with J gene TRBJ1-1; the D is unclear. Germline CDR1 reads MNHNS; CDR2 reads SASEGT. The CDR3 is made up of 10 amino acids. Trimming shortened V by 2 bases and J by 8 bases, and 3 bases separated the two germline ends.

The chain carries TRBV19 and TRBJ2-2; TRBD2 might be the D (7 bases). This CDR3 is 18 amino acids long. Germline CDR1 is LNHDA and CDR2 is SQIVND (reference sequence). Trimming cost V 3 bases and J 5 bases, with 22 bases left between them. Written as DNA, the CDR3 is TGTGCCAGTAGTATTCGTGGACAGAAGCGGGGTGGGACCGGGGAGCTGTTTTTT. Translated: CASSIRGQKRGGTGELFF.

The chain joins TRBV29-1 to TRBJ1-2; possibly TRBD1 for D (5 bases). Trimming cost V 4 bases and J 2 bases, with 8 bases left between them. The germline V gene has CDR1 SQVTM and CDR2 ANQGSEA. The length of the CDR3 is 12 residues. The CDR3 DNA reads TGCAGCGTTGGCGGACACAACTATGGCTACACCTTC. This codes for CSVGGHNYGYTF.

In DNA, the CDR3 is TGTGCCAGCTCACGACCAGGGACAGCAATTTTTAACTATGGCTACACCTTC. This encodes CASSRPGTAIFNYGYTF. This chain links TRBV18 with TRBJ1-2; 7 bases agree with TRBD1. Germline-derived CDR1 and CDR2 are KGHSH and LQKENI. Trimming at V came to 4 bases and at J to 1 base, leaving 12 bases not matched to a gene. CDR3 length: 17 amino acids.